This T cell receptor (beta chain) was obtained from a study of CD8 T cells in Susac syndrome. The RNA input was roughly 0.45 to 1 ug, and it was reverse transcribed with random hexamers. It was immunoSEQ multiplex PCR that amplified TCR beta CDR3 across 54 Vbeta and 13 Jbeta. In TCRdb, the immunoSEQ multiplex PCR reads were re-called with MiXCR into one record per CDR3 protein. The table includes about 300,000 distinct CDR3 sequences, approximately 85% detected once. V lost 0 bases, J lost 5 bases, and 10 bases lay in between. This CDR3 contains 13 residues. Per germline, CDR1 GTSNPN and CDR2 SVGIG (reference sequence).

Material for sequencing was CD8+ T cells from PBMCs. The chain employs TRBV30 and TRBJ2-5; perhaps TRBD2 as D (6 bases). This receptor was obtained from a human donor with multiple sclerosis. The CDR3 region is CAWSVIGGETQYF. The CDR3 DNA reads as TGTGCCTGGAGTGTAATTGGGGGGGAGACCCAGTACTTC.